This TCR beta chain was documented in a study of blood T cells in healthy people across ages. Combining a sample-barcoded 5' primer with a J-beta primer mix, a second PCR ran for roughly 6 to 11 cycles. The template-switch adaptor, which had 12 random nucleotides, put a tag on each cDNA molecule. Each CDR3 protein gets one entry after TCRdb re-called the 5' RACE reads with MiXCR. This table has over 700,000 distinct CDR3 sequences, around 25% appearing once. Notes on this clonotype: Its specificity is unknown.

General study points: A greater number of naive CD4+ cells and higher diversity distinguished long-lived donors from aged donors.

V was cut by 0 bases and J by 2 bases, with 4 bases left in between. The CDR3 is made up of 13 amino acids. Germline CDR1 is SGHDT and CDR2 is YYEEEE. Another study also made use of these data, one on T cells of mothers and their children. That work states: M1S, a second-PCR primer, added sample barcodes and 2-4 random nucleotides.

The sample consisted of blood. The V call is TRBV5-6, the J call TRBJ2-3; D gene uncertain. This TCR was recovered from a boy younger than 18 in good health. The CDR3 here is CASSLVYTDTQYF. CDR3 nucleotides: TGTGCCAGCAGCTTGGTCTACACAGATACGCAGTATTTT.